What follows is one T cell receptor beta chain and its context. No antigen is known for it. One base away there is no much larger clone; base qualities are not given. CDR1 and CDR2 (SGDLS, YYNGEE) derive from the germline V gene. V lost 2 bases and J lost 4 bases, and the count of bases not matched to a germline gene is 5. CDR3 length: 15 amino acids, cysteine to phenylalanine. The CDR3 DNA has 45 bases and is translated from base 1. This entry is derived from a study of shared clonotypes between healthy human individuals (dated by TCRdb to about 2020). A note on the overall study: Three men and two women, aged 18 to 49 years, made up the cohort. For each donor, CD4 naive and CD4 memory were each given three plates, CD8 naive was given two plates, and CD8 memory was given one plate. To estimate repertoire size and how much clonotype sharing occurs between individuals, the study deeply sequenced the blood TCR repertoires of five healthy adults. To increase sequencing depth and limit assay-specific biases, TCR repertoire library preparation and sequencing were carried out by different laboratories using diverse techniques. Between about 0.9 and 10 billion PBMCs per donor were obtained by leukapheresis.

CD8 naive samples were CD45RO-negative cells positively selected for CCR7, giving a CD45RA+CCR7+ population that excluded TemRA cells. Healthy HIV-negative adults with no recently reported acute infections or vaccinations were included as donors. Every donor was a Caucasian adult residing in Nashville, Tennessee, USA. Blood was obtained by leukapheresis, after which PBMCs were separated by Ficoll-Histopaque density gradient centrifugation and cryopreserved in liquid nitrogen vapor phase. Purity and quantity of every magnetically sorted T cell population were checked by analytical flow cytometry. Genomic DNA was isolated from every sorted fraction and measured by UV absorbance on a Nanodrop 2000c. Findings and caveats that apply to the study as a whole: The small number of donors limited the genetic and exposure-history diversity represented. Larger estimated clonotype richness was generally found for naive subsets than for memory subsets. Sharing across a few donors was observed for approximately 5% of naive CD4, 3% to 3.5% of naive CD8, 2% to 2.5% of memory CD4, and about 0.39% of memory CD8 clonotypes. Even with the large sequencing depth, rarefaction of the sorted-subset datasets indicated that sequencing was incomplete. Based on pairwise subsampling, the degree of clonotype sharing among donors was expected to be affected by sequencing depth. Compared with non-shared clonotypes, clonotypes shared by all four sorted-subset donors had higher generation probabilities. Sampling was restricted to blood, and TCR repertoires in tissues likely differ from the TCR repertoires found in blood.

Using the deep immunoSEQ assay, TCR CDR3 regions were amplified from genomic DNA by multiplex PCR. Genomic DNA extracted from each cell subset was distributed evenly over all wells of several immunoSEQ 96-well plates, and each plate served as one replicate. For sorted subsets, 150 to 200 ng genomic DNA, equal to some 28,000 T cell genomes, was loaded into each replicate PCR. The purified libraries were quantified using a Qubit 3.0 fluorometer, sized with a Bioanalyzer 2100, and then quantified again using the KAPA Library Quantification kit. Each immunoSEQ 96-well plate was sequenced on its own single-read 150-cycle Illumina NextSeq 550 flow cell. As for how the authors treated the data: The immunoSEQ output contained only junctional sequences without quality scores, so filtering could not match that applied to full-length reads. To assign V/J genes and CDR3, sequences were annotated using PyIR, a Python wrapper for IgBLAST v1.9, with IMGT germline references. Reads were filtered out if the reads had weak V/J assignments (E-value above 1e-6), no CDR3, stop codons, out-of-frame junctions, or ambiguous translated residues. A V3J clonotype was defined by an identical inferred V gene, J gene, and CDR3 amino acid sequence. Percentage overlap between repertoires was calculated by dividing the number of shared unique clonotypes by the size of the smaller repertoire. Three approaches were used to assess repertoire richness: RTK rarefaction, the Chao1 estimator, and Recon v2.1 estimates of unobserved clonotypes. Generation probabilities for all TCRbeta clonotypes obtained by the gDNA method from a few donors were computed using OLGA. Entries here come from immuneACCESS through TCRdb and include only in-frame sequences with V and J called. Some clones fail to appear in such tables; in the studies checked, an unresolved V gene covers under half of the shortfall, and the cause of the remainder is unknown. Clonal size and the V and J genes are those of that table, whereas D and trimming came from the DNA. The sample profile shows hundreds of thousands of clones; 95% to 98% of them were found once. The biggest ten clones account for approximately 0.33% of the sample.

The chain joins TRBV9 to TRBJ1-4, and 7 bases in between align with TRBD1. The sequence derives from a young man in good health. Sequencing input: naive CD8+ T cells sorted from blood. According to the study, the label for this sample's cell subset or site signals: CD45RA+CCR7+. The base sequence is TGTGCCAGCAGCGTTTGGGACAGTCTTAATGAAAAACTGTTTTTT. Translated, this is CASSVWDSLNEKLFF.